These 13 T cell receptor beta chains originate from one sample sequenced in a study of T cell clonotyping in hematopoietic cell transplantation. TCRdb's copy holds only in-frame clones and misses some; the assay was immunoSEQ multiplex PCR. This table holds 65,000 to 80,000 clones, roughly 95% found once. Indicated time point: recipient sample about 28 days before transplant, after cytoreduction. Here the sequenced sample was peripheral blood mononuclear cells, taken before stem cell transplant. Receptors were obtained from a woman between 50 and 59 years old with acute myeloid leukemia. Some clones in this sample may be carry-over from other donors' samples.

This clone was recorded only once. This rearrangement joins TRBV7-2 to TRBJ2-7; tentatively, D is TRBD2 (5 bases). Germline CDR1 is SGHTA and CDR2 is FQGNSA. The CDR3 loop spans 14 amino acids. Trimming removed 6 bases at V and 2 bases at J, with 14 bases between. The CDR3 bases are TGTGCCAGCAGTCGAGAGGGCTCTACCTACGAGCAGTACTTC. This translates into CASSREGSTYEQYF.

The V call is TRBV5-1, the J call TRBJ1-2; D not certain. CDR3 length: 15 amino acids. The V end was cut by 0 bases, the J end by 6 bases, with 15 bases between. The germline V gene has CDR1 SGHRS and CDR2 YFSETQ. The CDR3 DNA is TGCGCCAGCAGCTTGGCCCCGACTTCAGGTAATGGCTACACCTTC. This gives the protein CASSLAPTSGNGYTF.

The chain couples TRBV19 to TRBJ1-1; no definite D call. Trimming removed 5 bases at V and 7 bases at J, with 14 bases between. CDR3 length: 13 amino acids. Germline values: CDR1 LNHDA, CDR2 SQIVND (reference sequence). CDR3 coding DNA: TGTGCCAGTAGTTACGGGGTAATCGGTGAAGCTTTCTTT. Residues: CASSYGVIGEAFF.

This clone appeared once. The J gene is TRBJ2-1, the V gene TRBV11-2, with 8 nucleotides matching TRBD2. The CDR3 loop spans 15 amino acids. The J segment lost 5 bases and the V segment lost 3 bases, leaving 6 bases of the junction unmatched. Germline V gene data show CDR1 as SGHAT and CDR2 as FQNNGV. The CDR3 is CASSFGGRYNNEQFF. CDR3 DNA: TGTGCCAGCAGCTTCGGCGGGAGGTATAACAATGAGCAGTTCTTC.

The chain has TRBV5-6 and TRBJ1-4; TRBD1 agrees at 9 bases. Trimming removed 1 base from V and 6 bases from J; junction bases left unmatched: 4. Germline V gene sequence: CDR1 SGHDT, CDR2 YYEEEE. The CDR3 extends over 15 amino acids. The CDR3 region is CASSLRGTGYEKLFF. Here the CDR3 DNA reads TGTGCCAGCAGCTTGCGCGGGACAGGGTATGAAAAACTGTTTTTT.

The chain combines TRBV5-4 with TRBJ2-2, with TRBD1 as a possible D gene (5 bases). V lost 2 bases and J 4 bases, leaving 12 bases between the germline ends. Per the germline V gene, CDR1 is SGHNT and CDR2 is YYREEE (reference sequence). The CDR3 runs to 15 residues. CDR3 residues: CASSFDSRSTGELFF. DNA of the CDR3: TGTGCCAGCAGCTTCGACAGTCGAAGCACCGGGGAGCTGTTTTTT.

The V gene is TRBV28, the J gene TRBJ1-1; D is unclear. V lost 8 bases to trimming and J lost 7 bases, with 11 bases between them. The V gene's germline CDR1 is MDHEN and CDR2 SYDVKM. The CDR3 is 11 residues long. CDR3 coding DNA: TGTGCCAGCGCCTATTCCGGTGAAGCTTTCTTT. Its protein product is CASAYSGEAFF.

The rearrangement joins TRBV6-5 to TRBJ2-7; 9 nucleotides agree with TRBD2. The CDR3 totals 14 residues. Germline trimming cut 4 bases from V and 0 bases from J; bases unmatched to any gene: 1. Looked up from germline, CDR1 is MNHEY and CDR2 is SVGAGI. The CDR3 DNA is TGTGCCAGCAGTTTTAGCGGGAGCTCCTACGAGCAGTACTTC. It encodes CASSFSGSSYEQYF.

The chain employs TRBV5-1 and TRBJ1-6; 7 nucleotides match TRBD1. This CDR3 region has 15 residues. Trimming at V came to 0 bases and at J to 4 bases, leaving 1 base not matched to a gene. Germline loops: CDR1 SGHRS, CDR2 YFSETQ. The CDR3 spells CASSLGGQYNSPLHF. In DNA, the CDR3 is TGCGCCAGCAGCTTGGGGGGACAGTATAATTCACCCCTCCACTTT. The full variable domain, in which reference TRBV5-1 and TRBJ1-6 provide the parts outside the CDR3, is KAGVTQTPRYLIKTRGQQVTLSCSPISGHRSVSWYQQTPGQGLQFLFEYFSETQRNKGNFPGRFSGRQFSNSRSEMNVSTLELGDSALYLCASSLGGQYNSPLHFGNGTRLTVT.

The gene calls are TRBV2 and TRBJ1-1; D is possibly TRBD1 (5 bases). The V end was cut by 11 bases, the J end by 1 base, with 14 bases between. Germline V gene sequence: CDR1 SNHLY, CDR2 FYNNEI. This CDR3 spans 13 amino acids. Here the CDR3 reads CADALGGNTEAFF. The CDR3 region has the DNA TGTGCCGACGCGCTGGGGGGGAACACTGAAGCTTTCTTT. The complete variable domain, with remaining parts taken from reference TRBV2 and TRBJ1-1, reads EPEVTQTPSHQVTQMGQEVILRCVPISNHLYFYWYRQILGQKVEFLVSFYNNEISEKSEIFDDQFSVERPDGSNFTLKIRSTKLEDSAMYFCADALGGNTEAFFGQGTRLTVV.

The chain has TRBV30 and TRBJ2-7; weak D call: TRBD1 (6 bases). V dropped 3 bases and J dropped 3 bases, with 15 bases sitting between them. CDR1 and CDR2 from the germline V gene are GTSNPN and SVGIG (reference sequence). This CDR3 is built from 14 residues. CDR3 in amino acids: CAWRPDRPNYEQYF. The CDR3 nucleotides read TGTGCCTGGAGACCCGACAGGCCTAACTACGAGCAGTACTTC.

The chain employs TRBV7-8 and TRBJ2-3; 8 bases are shared with TRBD2. The CDR3 has 16 amino acids. Germline lookup yields CDR1 SGHVS and CDR2 FQNEAQ. Trimming cost V 4 bases and J 2 bases; bases outside gene matches: 8. CDR3 amino acids: CASSSRTSGDTDTQYF. The CDR3 nucleotides are TGTGCCAGCAGCTCACGAACTAGCGGTGACACAGATACGCAGTATTTT.

The J gene is TRBJ1-4, the V gene TRBV5-4; 7 bases match TRBD1. The CDR3 extends over 16 amino acids. V was pared by 4 bases and J by 4 bases, with 10 bases of the junction left unmatched. Germline CDR1 SGHNT, CDR2 YYREEE (reference sequence). CDR3 in DNA: TGTGCCAGCAGCCTTACAGGGGTAATTAATAATGAAAAACTGTTTTTT. Residues: CASSLTGVINNEKLFF.